These 18 T cell receptor beta chains were sequenced from one sample in a study of blood T cell repertoires in COVID-19. Libraries were prepared by immunoSEQ multiplex PCR; TCRdb keeps only in-frame clonotypes and omits some of them. This table has roughly 130,000 clones, roughly 89% appearing once. The sample comprised PBMCs or T cells enriched from blood (not recorded which). The receptors shown here come from a woman under 40 who had recovered from COVID-19.

The chain links TRBV2 to TRBJ2-1, with 7 bases matching TRBD2. CDR3 length: 15 residues. J was trimmed by 3 bases and V by 0 bases; bases with no gene match: 2. CDR1 and CDR2 from the germline V gene are SNHLY and FYNNEI. For the CDR3, the DNA is TGTGCCAGCAGTGAAGCCCCGGGGGGCTACAATGAGCAGTTCTTC. Amino acid sequence: CASSEAPGGYNEQFF. The complete variable domain, with remaining parts taken from reference TRBV2 and TRBJ2-1, reads EPEVTQTPSHQVTQMGQEVILRCVPISNHLYFYWYRQILGQKVEFLVSFYNNEISEKSEIFDDQFSVERPDGSNFTLKIRSTKLEDSAMYFCASSEAPGGYNEQFFGPGTRLTVL.

The V and J genes are TRBV28 and TRBJ1-5, with 7 bases fitting TRBD1. The V gene's germline CDR1 is MDHEN and CDR2 SYDVKM. The length of the CDR3 is 17 residues. J lost 7 bases, V lost 0 bases, and 12 bases had no gene match. The CDR3 here is CASSLWRGRGNRQPQHF. The CDR3 bases are TGTGCCAGCAGTTTATGGAGGGGGCGCGGGAATCGGCAGCCCCAGCATTTT.

The rearrangement links TRBV5-6 to TRBJ2-7; no clear D gene. Per germline, CDR1 SGHDT and CDR2 YYEEEE. Trimming removed 8 bases from V and 9 bases from J, with 6 bases in between. The CDR3 has 8 residues. The CDR3 DNA is TGTGCCAGGCGCCGGCAGTACTTC. It translates to CARRRQYF.

There are a few counts of this clone. The chain couples TRBV4-3 to TRBJ2-7; D is uncertain. V was trimmed by 0 bases and J by 2 bases, leaving 8 bases between them. CDR1 and CDR2 (germline): LGHNA, YSLEER. The CDR3 totals 14 residues. CDR3 region: CASSQDTDAYEQYF. In DNA, the CDR3 is TGCGCCAGCAGCCAAGATACAGACGCCTACGAGCAGTACTTC.

The rearrangement uses TRBV21-1 and TRBJ2-3; the table calls TRBD1, which could not be checked here. TRBV21-1 is recorded as a pseudogene. The CDR3 sequence is 12 residues long. The CDR3 DNA sequence: TGTGCCGGACGCCAGGGGGCGGATACGCAGTATTTT. It is translated as CAGRQGADTQYF.

This chain uses TRBV7-2 with TRBJ2-3; TRBD1 matches 9 bases. The V segment lost 5 bases and the J segment 7 bases; nucleotides outside the gene matches: 4. Germline V gene data show CDR1 as SGHTA and CDR2 as FQGNSA. The CDR3 contains 13 residues. The CDR3 DNA reads as TGTGCCAGCAGCCGGGACAGGGTATATACGCAGTATTTT. Its translation: CASSRDRVYTQYF.

The CDR3 coding sequence is TGTGCCAGTAGTGCCGGGGGGGCCGGGGGCAGTGAGCAGTTCTTC. Translating gives CASSAGGAGGSEQFF. The J gene is TRBJ2-1, the V gene TRBV19; the match to TRBD2 covers 8 bases. The CDR3 length is 15 residues. V lost 5 bases and J lost 9; bases outside the gene matches: 12. CDR1 LNHDA and CDR2 SQIVND come from the germline V gene (reference sequence). Filled out from reference TRBV19 and TRBJ2-1, the complete variable domain reads DGGITQSPKYLFRKEGQNVTLSCEQNLNHDAMYWYRQDPGQGLRLIYYSQIVNDFQKGDIAEGYSVSREKKESFPLTVTSAQKNPTAFYLCASSAGGAGGSEQFFGPGTRLTVL.

This rearrangement joins TRBV19 to TRBJ2-7; 8 bases fit TRBD1. V shed 4 bases and J 3 bases; nucleotides not matched to a gene: 2. The CDR3 is 13 amino acids. Per the germline V gene, CDR1 is LNHDA and CDR2 is SQIVND (reference sequence). CDR3: CASSRDRFYEQYF. CDR3 DNA: TGTGCCAGTAGTAGGGACAGGTTCTACGAGCAGTACTTC.

The sample holds one count of this clone. The chain carries TRBV5-4 and TRBJ1-4, with D possibly matching TRBD1 (5 bases). Trimming removed 2 bases from V and 1 base from J, with 6 bases in between. The CDR3 runs to 14 residues. CDR1 SGHNT and CDR2 YYREEE come from the germline V gene (reference sequence). The chain's CDR3 is CASSLDRTNEKLFF. The CDR3 nucleotides read TGTGCCAGCAGCTTAGACAGAACTAATGAAAAACTGTTTTTT.

This clone was recorded a few times. The chain uses TRBV18 and TRBJ1-1; D unresolved. Trimming left V 1 base short and J 3 bases short, with 6 bases between. There are 13 residues in the CDR3. Germline V CDR1 and CDR2: KGHSH, LQKENI. The CDR3 protein is CASSPQPDTEAFF. The CDR3 DNA reads as TGTGCCAGCTCACCACAACCAGACACTGAAGCTTTCTTT. Together with reference TRBV18 and TRBJ1-1, the CDR3 gives the full variable domain: NAGVMQNPRHLVRRRGQEARLRCSPMKGHSHVYWYRQLPEEGLKFMVYLQKENIIDESGMPKERFSAEFPKEGPSILRIQQVVRGDSAAYFCASSPQPDTEAFFGQGTRLTVV.

This clone was counted at least ten times. The rearrangement uses TRBV30 and TRBJ2-4; 7 bases are a match to TRBD1. CDR1 and CDR2 (germline): GTSNPN, SVGIG (reference sequence). This CDR3 comprises 15 residues. J lost 0 bases, V lost 3 bases, and 5 bases had no gene match. The CDR3 DNA reads as TGTGCCTGGAGAACAGGGGCCTTAGCCAAAAACATTCAGTACTTC. As protein: CAWRTGALAKNIQYF.

This CDR3 is CASSQGGAQGAGELFF. DNA of the CDR3: TGCGCCAGCAGCCAAGGGGGAGCACAGGGGGCCGGGGAGCTGTTTTTT. The chain has TRBV4-3 and TRBJ2-2, with 8 nucleotides matching TRBD1. The CDR3 consists of 16 residues. With V trimmed by 1 base and J by 6 bases, 7 bases remained unmatched. CDR1 is LGHNA and CDR2 is YSLEER in the germline V gene.

The rearrangement joins TRBV30 to TRBJ1-3; D is unresolved. The CDR3 sequence is 14 residues long. Trimming pared 3 bases from V and 8 bases from J, leaving 17 bases between. Germline V gives CDR1 GTSNPN, CDR2 SVGIG (reference sequence). The chain's CDR3 is CAWRRVTPRDTIYF. The CDR3 DNA is TGTGCCTGGAGAAGGGTAACGCCGAGGGACACCATATATTTT.

This chain uses TRBV5-1 with TRBJ1-1; 8 nucleotides agree with TRBD1. V dropped 5 bases and J dropped 5; count of bases not matched to a gene: 8. This CDR3 region has 14 residues. Germline CDR1 and CDR2: SGHRS and YFSETQ. DNA of the CDR3: TGCGCCAGCAGGGACGACAGGGGTTGGACTGAAGCTTTCTTT. Translating gives CASRDDRGWTEAFF.

The gene calls are TRBV30 and TRBJ1-6; 10 bases agree with TRBD1. Germline-derived CDR1 and CDR2 are GTSNPN and SVGIG (reference sequence). J lost 4 bases, V lost 5 bases, and 2 bases had no gene match. The CDR3 is 14 residues long. In DNA form, the CDR3 reads TGTGCCTGGGGGACAGGGGAGTATAATTCACCCCTCCACTTT. This translates into CAWGTGEYNSPLHF. The full variable domain, in which reference TRBV30 and TRBJ1-6 provide the parts outside the CDR3, is SQTIHQWPATLVQPVGSPLSLECTVEGTSNPNLYWYRQAAGRGLQLLFYSVGIGQISSEVPQNLSASRPQDRQFILSSKKLLLSDSGFYLCAWGTGEYNSPLHFGNGTRLTVT.

The chain is built from TRBV5-1 and TRBJ2-3; D is perhaps TRBD2 (6 bases). The V gene's germline CDR1 is SGHRS and CDR2 YFSETQ. The CDR3 runs 15 residues. The ends were cut back, 4 bases at V and 6 bases at J, with 18 bases in the middle. The CDR3 here is CASSVGLGGPDTQYF. As DNA, the CDR3 is TGCGCCAGCAGCGTTGGTTTGGGAGGTCCCGATACGCAGTATTTT. Full variable domain (outside the CDR3, taken from reference TRBV5-1 and TRBJ2-3): KAGVTQTPRYLIKTRGQQVTLSCSPISGHRSVSWYQQTPGQGLQFLFEYFSETQRNKGNFPGRFSGRQFSNSRSEMNVSTLELGDSALYLCASSVGLGGPDTQYFGPGTRLTVL.

V gene TRBV5-1 combines with J gene TRBJ1-2; the match to TRBD1 covers 12 bases. This CDR3 contains 16 residues. J lost 6 bases, V lost 4 bases, and 10 bases had no gene match. Germline assignment: CDR1 SGHRS and CDR2 YFSETQ. In DNA, the CDR3 is TGCGCCAGCAGCGCCCACCCGGGACAGGGGGCGAATGGCTACACCTTC. Protein sequence: CASSAHPGQGANGYTF. Combining the CDR3 with reference TRBV5-1 and TRBJ1-2 gives the whole variable domain KAGVTQTPRYLIKTRGQQVTLSCSPISGHRSVSWYQQTPGQGLQFLFEYFSETQRNKGNFPGRFSGRQFSNSRSEMNVSTLELGDSALYLCASSAHPGQGANGYTFGSGTRLTVV.

The chain couples TRBV5-1 to TRBJ1-1, with D perhaps matching TRBD1 (5 bases). CDR3 length: 16 residues. The V gene's germline CDR1 is SGHRS and CDR2 YFSETQ. V lost 4 bases, J lost 1 base, and 17 bases lay in between. CDR3 DNA: TGCGCCAGCAGCCTCTCAAGCAACAGGCAGAACACTGAAGCTTTCTTT. Its translation is CASSLSSNRQNTEAFF.